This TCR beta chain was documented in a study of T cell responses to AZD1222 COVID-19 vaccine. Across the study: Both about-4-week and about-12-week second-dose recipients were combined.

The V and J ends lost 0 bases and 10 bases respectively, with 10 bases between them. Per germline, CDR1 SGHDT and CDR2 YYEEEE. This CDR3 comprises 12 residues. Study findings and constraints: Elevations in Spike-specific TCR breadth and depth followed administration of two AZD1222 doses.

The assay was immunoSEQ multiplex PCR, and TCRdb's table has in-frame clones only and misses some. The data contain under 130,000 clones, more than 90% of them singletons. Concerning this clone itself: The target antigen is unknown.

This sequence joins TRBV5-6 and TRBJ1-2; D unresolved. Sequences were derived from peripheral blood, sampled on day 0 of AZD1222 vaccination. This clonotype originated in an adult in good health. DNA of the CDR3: TGTGCCAGCAGCTTGGGTATGAGGTTCTACACCTTC. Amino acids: CASSLGMRFYTF.